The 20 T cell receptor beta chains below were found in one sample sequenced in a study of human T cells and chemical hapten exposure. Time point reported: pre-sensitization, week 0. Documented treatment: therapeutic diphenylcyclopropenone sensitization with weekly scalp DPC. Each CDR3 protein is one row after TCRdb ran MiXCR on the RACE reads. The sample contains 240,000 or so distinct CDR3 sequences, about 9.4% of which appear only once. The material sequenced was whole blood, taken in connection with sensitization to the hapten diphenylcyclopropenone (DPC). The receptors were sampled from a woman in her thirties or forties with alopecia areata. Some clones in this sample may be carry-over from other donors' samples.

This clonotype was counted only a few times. CDR3 amino acids: CASSINRQGQQYF. In DNA, the CDR3 is TGTGCCAGCTCCATAAATCGCCAGGGCCAGCAGTACTTC. The V call is TRBV18, the J call TRBJ2-7; a possible D gene is TRBD1 (5 bases). Trimming removed 6 bases from V and 8 bases from J, with 17 bases in between. The germline V gene encodes CDR1 KGHSH and CDR2 LQKENI. The length of the CDR3 is 13 residues.

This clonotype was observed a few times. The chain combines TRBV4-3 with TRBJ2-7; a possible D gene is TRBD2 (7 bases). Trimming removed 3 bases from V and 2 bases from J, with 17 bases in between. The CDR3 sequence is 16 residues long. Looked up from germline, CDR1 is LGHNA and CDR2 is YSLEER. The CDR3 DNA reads TGCGCCAGCAGCCAGTTCTACAGGGAGGGCGCCTACGAGCAGTACTTC. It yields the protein CASSQFYREGAYEQYF.

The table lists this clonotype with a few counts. Here the CDR3 DNA reads TGCAGCGCCACGTCTAGGGCAGCTGGCTACACCTTC. Translating gives CSATSRAAGYTF. This chain connects TRBV29-1 to TRBJ1-2; D is unresolved. The CDR3 is made up of 12 amino acids. Trimming removed 7 bases at V and 7 bases at J, with 16 bases between. CDR1 SQVTM and CDR2 ANQGSEA come from the germline V gene.

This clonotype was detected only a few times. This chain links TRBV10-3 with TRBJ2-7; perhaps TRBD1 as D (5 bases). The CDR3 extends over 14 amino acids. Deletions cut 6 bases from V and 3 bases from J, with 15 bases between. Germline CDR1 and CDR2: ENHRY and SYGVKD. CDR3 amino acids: CAISVGQGDYEQYF. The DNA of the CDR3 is TGTGCCATCAGCGTCGGGCAGGGTGACTACGAGCAGTACTTC.

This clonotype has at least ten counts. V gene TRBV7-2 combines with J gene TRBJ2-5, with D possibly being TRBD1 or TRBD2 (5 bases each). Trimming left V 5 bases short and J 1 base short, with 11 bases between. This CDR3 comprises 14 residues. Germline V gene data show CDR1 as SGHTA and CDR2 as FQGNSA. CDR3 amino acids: CASSTLGVQETQYF. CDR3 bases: TGTGCCAGCAGCACCCTGGGGGTCCAAGAGACCCAGTACTTC.

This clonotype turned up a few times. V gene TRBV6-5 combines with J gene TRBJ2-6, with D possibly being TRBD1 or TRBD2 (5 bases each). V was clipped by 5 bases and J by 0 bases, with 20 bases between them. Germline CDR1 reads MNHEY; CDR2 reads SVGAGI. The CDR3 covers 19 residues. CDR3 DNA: TGTGCCAGCAGTCTTCGGACCCCCCTAGGGACCTCTGGGGCCAACGTCCTGACTTTC. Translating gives CASSLRTPLGTSGANVLTF.

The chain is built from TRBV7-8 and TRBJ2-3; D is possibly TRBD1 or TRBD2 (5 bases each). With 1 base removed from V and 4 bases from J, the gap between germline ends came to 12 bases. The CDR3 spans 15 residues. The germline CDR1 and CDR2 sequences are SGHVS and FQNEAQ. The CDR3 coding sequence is TGTGCCAGCAGCTTAGTACACGGGGCCGCAGATACGCAGTATTTT. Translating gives CASSLVHGAADTQYF. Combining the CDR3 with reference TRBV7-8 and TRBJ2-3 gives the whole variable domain GAGVSQSPRYKVAKRGQDVALRCDPISGHVSLFWYQQALGQGPEFLTYFQNEAQLDKSGLPSDRFFAERPEGSVSTLKIQRTQQEDSAVYLCASSLVHGAADTQYFGPGTRLTVL.

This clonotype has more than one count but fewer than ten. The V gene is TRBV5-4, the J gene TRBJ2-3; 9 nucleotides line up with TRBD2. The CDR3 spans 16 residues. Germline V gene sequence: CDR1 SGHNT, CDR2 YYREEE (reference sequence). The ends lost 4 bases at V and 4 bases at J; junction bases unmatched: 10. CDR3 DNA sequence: TGTGCCAGCAGCGATGGGAGGCTAGCGGGGTCAGATACGCAGTATTTT. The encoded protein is CASSDGRLAGSDTQYF.

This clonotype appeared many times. CDR3 DNA sequence: TGTGCCAGCAGGAAATTGGCCACTGAAGCTTTCTTT. Its translation: CASRKLATEAFF. J is TRBJ1-1 and V is TRBV28; unclear D gene. Germline CDR1 MDHEN, CDR2 SYDVKM. Trimming removed 6 bases at V and 4 bases at J, with 9 bases between. This CDR3 has 12 amino acids.

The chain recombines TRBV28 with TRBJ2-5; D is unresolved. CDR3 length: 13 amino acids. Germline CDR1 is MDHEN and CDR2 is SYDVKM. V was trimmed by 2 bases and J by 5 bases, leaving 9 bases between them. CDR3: CASSLRSAETQYF. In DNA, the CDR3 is TGTGCCAGCAGTTTAAGGTCGGCGGAGACCCAGTACTTC.

CDR3 coding DNA: TGTGCCAGCAGCCAATCGGTGACTAGCGGATACGAGCAGTACTTC. It specifies CASSQSVTSGYEQYF. The V gene is TRBV7-9, the J gene TRBJ2-7, with 9 bases fitting TRBD2. This CDR3 has 15 residues. Trimming took 5 bases from V and 4 from J; bases not matched to a gene: 9. Germline assignment: CDR1 SEHNR and CDR2 FQNEAQ (reference sequence).

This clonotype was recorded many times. In DNA form, the CDR3 reads TGTGCCAGCAGAGGGACAGAAAATCAGCCCCAGCATTTT. It codes for CASRGTENQPQHF. The chain is built from TRBV12-3 or TRBV12-4 and TRBJ1-5; TRBD1 agrees at 7 bases. Losses at the gene ends were 6 bases for V and 4 bases for J; bases not matched to a gene: 3. There are 13 residues in the CDR3.

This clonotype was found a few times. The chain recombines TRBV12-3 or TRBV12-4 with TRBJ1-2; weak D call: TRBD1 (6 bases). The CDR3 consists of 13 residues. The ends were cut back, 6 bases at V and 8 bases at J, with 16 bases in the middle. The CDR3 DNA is TGTGCCAGCAGCCTCCCCCCGGGGGCAGGCTACACCTTC. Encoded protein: CASSLPPGAGYTF.

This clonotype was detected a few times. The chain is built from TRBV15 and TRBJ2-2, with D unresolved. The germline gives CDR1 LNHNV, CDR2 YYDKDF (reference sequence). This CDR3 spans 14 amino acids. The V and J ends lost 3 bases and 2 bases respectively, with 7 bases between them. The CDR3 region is CATSSRINTGELFF. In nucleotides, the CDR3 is TGTGCCACCAGCAGCAGGATAAACACCGGGGAGCTGTTTTTT.

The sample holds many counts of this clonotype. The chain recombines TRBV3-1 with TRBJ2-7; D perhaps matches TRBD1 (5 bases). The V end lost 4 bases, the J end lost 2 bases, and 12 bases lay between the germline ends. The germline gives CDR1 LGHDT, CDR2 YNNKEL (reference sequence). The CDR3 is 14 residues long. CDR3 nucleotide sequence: TGTGCCAGCAGCCGGTCAGGGAACACCTACGAGCAGTACTTC. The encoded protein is CASSRSGNTYEQYF.

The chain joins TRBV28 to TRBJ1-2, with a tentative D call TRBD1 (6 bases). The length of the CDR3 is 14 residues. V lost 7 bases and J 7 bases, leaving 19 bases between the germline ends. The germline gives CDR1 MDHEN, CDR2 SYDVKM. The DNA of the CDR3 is TGTGCCAGCACCCTGACATTGGGGGCCTCTGGCTACACCTTC. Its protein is CASTLTLGASGYTF.

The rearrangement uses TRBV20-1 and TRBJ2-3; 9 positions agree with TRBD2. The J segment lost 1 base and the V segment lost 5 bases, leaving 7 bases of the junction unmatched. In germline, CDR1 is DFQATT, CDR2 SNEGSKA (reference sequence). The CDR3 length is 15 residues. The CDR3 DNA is TGCAGTGCTGGAAGTAGGACTAGCGGCACAGATACGCAGTATTTT. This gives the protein CSAGSRTSGTDTQYF.

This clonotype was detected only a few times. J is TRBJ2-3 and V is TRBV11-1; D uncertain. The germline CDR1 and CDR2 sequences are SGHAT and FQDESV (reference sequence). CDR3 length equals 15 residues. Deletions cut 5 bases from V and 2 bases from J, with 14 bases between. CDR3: CASSQRSGYTDTQYF. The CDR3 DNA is TGTGCCAGCAGCCAGAGGTCGGGCTACACAGATACGCAGTATTTT.

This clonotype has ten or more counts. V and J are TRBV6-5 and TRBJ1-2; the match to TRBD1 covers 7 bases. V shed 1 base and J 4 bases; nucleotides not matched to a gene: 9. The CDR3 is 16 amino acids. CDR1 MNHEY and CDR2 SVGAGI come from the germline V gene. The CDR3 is CASSYFLQGGRYGYTF. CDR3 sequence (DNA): TGTGCCAGCAGTTACTTCCTTCAGGGGGGGCGCTATGGCTACACCTTC.

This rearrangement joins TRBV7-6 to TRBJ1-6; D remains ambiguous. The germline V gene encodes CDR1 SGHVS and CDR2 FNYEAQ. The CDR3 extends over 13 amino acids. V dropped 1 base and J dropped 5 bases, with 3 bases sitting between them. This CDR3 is CASSLVNNSPLHF. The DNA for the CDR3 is TGTGCCAGCAGCTTAGTAAATAATTCACCCCTCCACTTT. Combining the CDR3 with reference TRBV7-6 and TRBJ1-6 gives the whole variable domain GAGVSQSPRYKVTKRGQDVALRCDPISGHVSLYWYRQALGQGPEFLTYFNYEAQQDKSGLPNDRFSAERPEGSISTLTIQRTEQRDSAMYRCASSLVNNSPLHFGNGTRLTVT.